This T cell receptor (beta chain) derives from a study of shared clonotypes between healthy human individuals. Germline CDR1 SGHTA, CDR2 FQGTGA. This CDR3 comprises 15 residues. The V and J ends lost 5 bases and 4 bases, in that order; junction bases with no gene match: 8. Unsorted samples drew genomic DNA from 85 million to 90 million PBMCs. There are a few counts of this clone. Original methodology: ImmunoSEQ gave junction-only sequences without quality scores, so filtering differed. TCRdb's table, derived via immunoSEQ multiplex PCR, lists solely in-frame clones and lacks some. The V and J calls and clone size come from that table; D and trimming were worked out from the DNA. The table has approximately 440,000 clones, around 77% seen once; the top ten hold more than 10%.

The sequence derives from a woman in her thirties or forties in good health. Some clones in this sample may be carry-over from other donors' samples. The sequencing input was PBMCs. The rearrangement uses TRBV7-3 and TRBJ1-2; 9 bases fit TRBD1. CDR3 in amino acids: CASSITGGTGYGYTF. CDR3 DNA sequence: TGTGCCAGCAGCATCACAGGGGGCACTGGCTATGGCTACACCTTC.